This T cell receptor (beta chain) emerged from a study of T-cell reconstitution after alpha-beta-depleted transplantation in children. Unique molecular identifiers were used to barcode this TCRbeta library. TCRdb re-derived calls from the PCR reads in MiXCR, one entry per CDR3 protein. The sample lists about 610,000 distinct CDR3 sequences; about 10% were seen once. J was trimmed by 9 bases and V by 4 bases; bases with no gene match: 11. Per germline, CDR1 KGHSH and CDR2 LQKENI. There are 16 residues in the CDR3. The origin of this receptor is a human donor who donated a stem cell graft to a child with acute myeloid leukemia. The rearrangement links TRBV18 to TRBJ2-1, with TRBD2 matching 11 bases. The sample was PBMCs from the stem cell graft donor, taken from the stem cell graft. The CDR3 sequence is CASSLILAGEEGEQFF. The CDR3 DNA reads TGTGCCAGCTCACTTATACTAGCGGGAGAAGAAGGTGAGCAGTTCTTC.